This TCR beta chain was recovered during a study of tumor and adjacent non-tumor tissue in lung cancer (dated by TCRdb to 2017 to 2018). The study in broad terms: The cohort included around twelve adenocarcinoma, a couple of squamous cell carcinoma and 1 small cell lung cancer patients. Ages among the roughly 15 patients ranged from about 30 to 80 years, there were roughly ten men and 5 women, and disease was at TNM stage I to III. The study compared bulk TCRbeta repertoires from lung tumor tissue and matched distant non-tumor lung tissue of some 14 lung cancer patients. TCRbeta CDR3 sequencing was performed on 25 to 30 paired specimens, with one tumor sample and one normal lung sample collected per patient. A total of approximately 130,000,000 productive TCRbeta reads were generated by sequencing, corresponding to an average of roughly 4 million reads per sample. The research as a whole found: The top 100 clones accounted for a significantly larger cumulative portion of the repertoire in normal lung than in tumor tissue. The methods do not name the sequencing platform or mention unique molecular identifiers. With only roughly 16 patients in the cohort, the authors noted that larger samples and more detailed clinical data are needed. Tumor tissue showed significantly higher TCR diversity (inverse Simpson) than normal lung tissue, at roughly 390 vs 170 (P = 0.0075, Mann-Whitney U test). Because peripheral blood was not sequenced, the blood TCRbeta repertoires of the lung cancer patients in the study went unexamined. Significantly higher TCR diversity was found in younger patients, and higher tumor TCR diversity was associated with shorter overall and disease-free survival.

Library preparation used multiplex PCR. Sequenced on an Illumina HiSeq 2500. TCRbeta libraries were constructed through three rounds of nested PCR with primers (Table S4) according to protocols adapted from ARM-PCR. PCR products of 200-500 bp were gel-excised and purified with the QIAquick gel extraction kit before sequencing. Concerning the study's data processing: Reads were cleaned using Trimmomatic, were merged into complete CDR3 sequences using FLASH, and were assigned to V(D)J germline segments using MiTCR. Clonal diversity was calculated as the inverse Simpson's index using VDJtools. Productive reads were defined as in-frame sequences without a premature stop codon. TCRdb reworked the public reads: Q25 trimming with fastp, MiXCR clone assembly, productive beta chains retained. A single entry per CDR3 protein holds the most common genes and DNA from its merged rows. The authors' filters were not applied to this entry. The sample contains tens of thousands of distinct CDR3 sequences, around 77% of them found a single time. The ten largest clonotypes hold under 9.5% of the sample.

RNA was extracted from bulk unsorted tissue and checked for quality with a NanoDrop ND-1000 and an Agilent 2100. All donors had newly diagnosed lung cancer, had not received prior chemotherapy, and were admitted for thoracic surgery in China between August and November 2014. The study excluded patients who had received radiotherapy or chemotherapy before or who had another cancer at the same time. Surgical tissue pieces of roughly 1-2 cm3 were preserved in RNAlater solution and stored at -80 °C until use. For this clonotype: No cognate antigen has been identified for it. The junction does not match germline at one end; this may be a read error.

The CDR3 holds 18 amino acids from the cysteine to the phenylalanine. Only the CDR3 portion is preserved as DNA: 54 bases, with reading frame beginning at the first base. Sequences SGHAT (CDR1) and FQNNGV (CDR2) are obtained from the germline V gene. The receptor comes from a woman in her thirties or forties with non-small cell lung cancer. The sequence links TRBV11-2 to TRBJ2-2, with 11 middle bases fitting TRBD2. Sequencing input: lung tumor tissue. CDR3 loop: CANRFLGSGRAYTGELFF. The DNA is TGTGCCAACAGATTTCTGGGTAGCGGGAGGGCCTACACCGGGGAGCTCTTTTTT.